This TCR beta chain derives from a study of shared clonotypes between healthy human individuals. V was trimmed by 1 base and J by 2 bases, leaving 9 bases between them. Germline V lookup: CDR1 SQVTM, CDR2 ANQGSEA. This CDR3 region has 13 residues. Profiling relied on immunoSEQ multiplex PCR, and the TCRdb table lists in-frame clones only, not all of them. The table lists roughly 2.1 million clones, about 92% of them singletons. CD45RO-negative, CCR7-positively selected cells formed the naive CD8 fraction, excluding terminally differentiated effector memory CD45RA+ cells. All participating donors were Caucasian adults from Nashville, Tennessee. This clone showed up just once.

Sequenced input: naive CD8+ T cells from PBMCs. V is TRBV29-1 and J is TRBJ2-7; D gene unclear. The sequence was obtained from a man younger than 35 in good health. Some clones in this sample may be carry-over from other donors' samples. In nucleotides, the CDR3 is TGCAGCGTTGAAGTGGGCCAAACCTACGAGCAGTACTTC. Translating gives CSVEVGQTYEQYF.